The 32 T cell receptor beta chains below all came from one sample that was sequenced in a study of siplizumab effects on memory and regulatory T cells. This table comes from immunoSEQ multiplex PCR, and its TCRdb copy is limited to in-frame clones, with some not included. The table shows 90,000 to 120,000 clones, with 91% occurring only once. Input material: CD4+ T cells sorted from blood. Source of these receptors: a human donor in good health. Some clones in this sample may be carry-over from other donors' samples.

CDR3 protein: CASSSPRRHQETQYF. In nucleotides, the CDR3 is TGTGCCAGCAGCTCTCCTCGTAGGCACCAAGAGACCCAGTACTTC. The J gene is TRBJ2-5, the V gene TRBV6-5; D not resolved. Germline V lookup: CDR1 MNHEY, CDR2 SVGAGI. The V and J ends lost 6 bases and 0 bases respectively, with 14 bases between them. The CDR3 is made up of 15 amino acids.

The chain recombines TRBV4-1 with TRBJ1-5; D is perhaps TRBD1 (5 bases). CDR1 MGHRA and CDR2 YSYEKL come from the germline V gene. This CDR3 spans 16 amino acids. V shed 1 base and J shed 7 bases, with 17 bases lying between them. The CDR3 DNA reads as TGCGCCAGCAGCCAAGCTCCCGCCCGGGGCCCGCAGCCCCAGCATTTT. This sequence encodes CASSQAPARGPQPQHF.

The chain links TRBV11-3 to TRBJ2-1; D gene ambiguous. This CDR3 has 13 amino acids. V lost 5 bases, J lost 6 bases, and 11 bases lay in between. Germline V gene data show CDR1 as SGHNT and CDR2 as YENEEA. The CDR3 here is CASSQTRLNEQFF. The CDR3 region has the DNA TGTGCCAGCAGCCAGACCCGACTCAATGAGCAGTTCTTC.

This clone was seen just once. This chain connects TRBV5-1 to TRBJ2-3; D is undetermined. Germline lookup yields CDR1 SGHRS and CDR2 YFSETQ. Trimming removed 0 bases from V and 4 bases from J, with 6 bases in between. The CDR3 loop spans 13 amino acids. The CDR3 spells CASSLGAADTQYF. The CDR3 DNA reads TGCGCCAGCAGCTTGGGTGCGGCAGATACGCAGTATTTT.

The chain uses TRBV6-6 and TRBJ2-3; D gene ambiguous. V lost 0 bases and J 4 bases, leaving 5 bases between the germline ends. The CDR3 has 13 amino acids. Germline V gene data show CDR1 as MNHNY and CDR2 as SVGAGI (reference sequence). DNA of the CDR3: TGTGCCAGCAGTTACTCCGGACCAGATACGCAGTATTTT. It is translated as CASSYSGPDTQYF.

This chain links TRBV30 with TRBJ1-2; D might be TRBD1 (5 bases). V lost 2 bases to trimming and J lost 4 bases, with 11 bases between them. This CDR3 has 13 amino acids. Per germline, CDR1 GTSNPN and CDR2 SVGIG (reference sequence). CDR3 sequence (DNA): TGTGCCTGGAGTAAGCTTAGGGGCTATGGCTACACCTTC. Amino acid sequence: CAWSKLRGYGYTF.

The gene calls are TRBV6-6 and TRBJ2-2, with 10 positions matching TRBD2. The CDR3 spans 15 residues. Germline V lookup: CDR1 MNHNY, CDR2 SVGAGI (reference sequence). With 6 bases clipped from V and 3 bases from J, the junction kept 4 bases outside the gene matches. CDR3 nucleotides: TGTGCCAGCAGCCTAGCGGGAGATCACACCGGGGAGCTGTTTTTT. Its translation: CASSLAGDHTGELFF.

CDR3 DNA: TGTGCCAGCAGCCAAGGGAACAGGGCGGATCAGCCCCAGCATTTT. As protein: CASSQGNRADQPQHF. This chain links TRBV4-2 with TRBJ1-5; possible D gene TRBD1, 6 bases. This CDR3 is 15 amino acids long. Per the germline V gene, CDR1 is LGHNA and CDR2 is YNFKEQ. Trimming took off 1 base at V and 5 bases at J, with 12 bases between the two ends.

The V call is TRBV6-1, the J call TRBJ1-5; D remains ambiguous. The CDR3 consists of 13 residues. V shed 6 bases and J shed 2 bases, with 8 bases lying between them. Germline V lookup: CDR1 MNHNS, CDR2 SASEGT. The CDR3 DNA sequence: TGTGCCAGCAGCGTAGAACGCAATCAGCCCCAGCATTTT. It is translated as CASSVERNQPQHF.

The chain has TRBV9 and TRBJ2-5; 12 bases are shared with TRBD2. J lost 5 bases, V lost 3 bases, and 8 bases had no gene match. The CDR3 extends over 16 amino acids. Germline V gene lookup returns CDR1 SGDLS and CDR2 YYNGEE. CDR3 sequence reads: CASSAPSGRAAETQYF. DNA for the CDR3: TGTGCCAGCAGCGCCCCTAGCGGGAGGGCCGCGGAGACCCAGTACTTC.

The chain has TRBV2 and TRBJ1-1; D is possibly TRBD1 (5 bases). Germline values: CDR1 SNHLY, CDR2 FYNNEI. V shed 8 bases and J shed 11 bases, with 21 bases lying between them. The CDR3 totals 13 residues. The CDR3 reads CASSLGGNLMAFF. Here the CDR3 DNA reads TGTGCCAGCTCGTTGGGGGGAAATTTGATGGCTTTCTTT. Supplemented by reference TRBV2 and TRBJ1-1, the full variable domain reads EPEVTQTPSHQVTQMGQEVILRCVPISNHLYFYWYRQILGQKVEFLVSFYNNEISEKSEIFDDQFSVERPDGSNFTLKIRSTKLEDSAMYFCASSLGGNLMAFFGQGTRLTVV.

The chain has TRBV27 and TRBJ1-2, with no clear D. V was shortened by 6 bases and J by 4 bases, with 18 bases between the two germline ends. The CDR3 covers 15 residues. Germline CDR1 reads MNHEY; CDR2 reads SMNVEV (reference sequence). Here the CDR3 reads CASSSFPTVGYGYTF. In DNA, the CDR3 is TGTGCCAGCAGCTCATTCCCTACCGTGGGCTATGGCTACACCTTC.

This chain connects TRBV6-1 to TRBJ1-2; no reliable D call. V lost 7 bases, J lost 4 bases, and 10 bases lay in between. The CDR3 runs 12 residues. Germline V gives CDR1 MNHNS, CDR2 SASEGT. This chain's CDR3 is CASNSRSYGYTF. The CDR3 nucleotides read TGTGCCAGCAATTCGCGATCCTATGGCTACACCTTC.

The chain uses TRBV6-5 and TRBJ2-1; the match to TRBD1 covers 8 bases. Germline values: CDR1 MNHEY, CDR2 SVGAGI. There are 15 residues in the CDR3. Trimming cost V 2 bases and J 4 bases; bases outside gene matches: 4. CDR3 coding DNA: TGTGCCAGCAGTTACAACCGACAGGGGTACAATGAGCAGTTCTTC. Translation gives CASSYNRQGYNEQFF.

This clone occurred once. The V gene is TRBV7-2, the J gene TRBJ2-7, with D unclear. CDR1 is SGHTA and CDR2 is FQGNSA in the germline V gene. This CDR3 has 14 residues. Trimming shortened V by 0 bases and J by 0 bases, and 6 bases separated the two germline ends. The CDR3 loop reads CASSLAGVSYEQYF. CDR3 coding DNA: TGTGCCAGCAGCTTAGCTGGGGTCTCCTACGAGCAGTACTTC. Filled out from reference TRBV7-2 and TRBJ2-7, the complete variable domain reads GAGVSQSPSNKVTEKGKDVELRCDPISGHTALYWYRQSLGQGLEFLIYFQGNSAPDKSGLPSDRFSAERTGGSVSTLTIQRTQQEDSAVYLCASSLAGVSYEQYFGPGTRLTVT.

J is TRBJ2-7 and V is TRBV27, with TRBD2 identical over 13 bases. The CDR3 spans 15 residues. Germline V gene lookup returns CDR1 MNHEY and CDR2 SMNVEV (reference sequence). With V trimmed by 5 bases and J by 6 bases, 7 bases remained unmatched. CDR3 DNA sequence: TGTGCCAGCAGTAAAGGACTAGCGGGAGTAAGCGAGCAGTACTTC. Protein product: CASSKGLAGVSEQYF.

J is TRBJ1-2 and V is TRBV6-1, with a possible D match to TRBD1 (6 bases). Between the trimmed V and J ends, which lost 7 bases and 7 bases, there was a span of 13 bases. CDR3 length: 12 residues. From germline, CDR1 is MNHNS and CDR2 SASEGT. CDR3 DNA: TGTGCCAGCAAATTGCCGGGGGCTGGCTACACCTTC. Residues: CASKLPGAGYTF.

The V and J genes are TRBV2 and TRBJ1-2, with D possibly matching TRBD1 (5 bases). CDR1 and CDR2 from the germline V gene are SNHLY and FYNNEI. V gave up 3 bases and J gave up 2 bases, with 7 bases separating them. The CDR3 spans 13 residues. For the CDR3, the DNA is TGTGCCAGCAGTGAGGAGGGGAACTATGGCTACACCTTC. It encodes CASSEEGNYGYTF.

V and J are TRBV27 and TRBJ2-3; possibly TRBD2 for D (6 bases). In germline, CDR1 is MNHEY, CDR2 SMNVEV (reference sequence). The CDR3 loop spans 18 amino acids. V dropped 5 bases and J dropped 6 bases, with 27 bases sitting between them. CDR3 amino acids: CASSPSAGGDQKADTQYF. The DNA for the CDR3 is TGTGCCAGCAGTCCCTCAGCGGGCGGGGACCAAAAGGCGGATACGCAGTATTTT.

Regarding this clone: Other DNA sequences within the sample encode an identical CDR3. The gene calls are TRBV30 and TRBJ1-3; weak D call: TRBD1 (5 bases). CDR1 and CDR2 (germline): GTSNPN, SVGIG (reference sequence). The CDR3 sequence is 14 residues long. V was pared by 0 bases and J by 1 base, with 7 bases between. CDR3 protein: CAWSVRGSGNTIYF. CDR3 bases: TGTGCCTGGAGTGTACGGGGGTCTGGAAACACCATATATTTT.

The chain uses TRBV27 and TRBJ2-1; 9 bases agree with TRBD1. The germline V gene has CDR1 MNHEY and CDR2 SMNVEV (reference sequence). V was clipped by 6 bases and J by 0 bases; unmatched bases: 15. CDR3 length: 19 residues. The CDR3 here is CASRHPGQGEISSYNEQFF. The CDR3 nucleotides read TGTGCCAGCAGGCATCCGGGACAGGGAGAAATTAGCTCCTACAATGAGCAGTTCTTC.

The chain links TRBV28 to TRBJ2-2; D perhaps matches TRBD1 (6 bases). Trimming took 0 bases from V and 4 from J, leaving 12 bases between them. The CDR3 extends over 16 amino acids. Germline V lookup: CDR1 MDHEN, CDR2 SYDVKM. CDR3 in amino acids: CASSLWSKGGTGELFF. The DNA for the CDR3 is TGTGCCAGCAGTTTATGGTCTAAAGGGGGCACCGGGGAGCTGTTTTTT. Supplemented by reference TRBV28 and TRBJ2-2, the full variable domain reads DVKVTQSSRYLVKRTGEKVFLECVQDMDHENMFWYRQDPGLGLRLIYFSYDVKMKEKGDIPEGYSVSREKKERFSLILESASTNQTSMYLCASSLWSKGGTGELFFGEGSRLTVL.

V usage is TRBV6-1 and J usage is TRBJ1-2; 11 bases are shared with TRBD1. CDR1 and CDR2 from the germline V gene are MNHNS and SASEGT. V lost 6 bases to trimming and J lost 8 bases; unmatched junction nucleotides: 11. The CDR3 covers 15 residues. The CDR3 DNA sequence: TGTGCCAGCAGCTCACCGCGGACAGGGGGCCTAGGCTACACCTTC. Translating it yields CASSSPRTGGLGYTF.

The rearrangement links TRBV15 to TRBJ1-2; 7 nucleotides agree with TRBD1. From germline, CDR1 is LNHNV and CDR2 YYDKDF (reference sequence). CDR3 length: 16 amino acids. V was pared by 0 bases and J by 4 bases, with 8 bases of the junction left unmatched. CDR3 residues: CATSRDKGAKGYGYTF. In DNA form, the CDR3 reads TGTGCCACCAGCAGAGATAAGGGGGCTAAAGGCTATGGCTACACCTTC.

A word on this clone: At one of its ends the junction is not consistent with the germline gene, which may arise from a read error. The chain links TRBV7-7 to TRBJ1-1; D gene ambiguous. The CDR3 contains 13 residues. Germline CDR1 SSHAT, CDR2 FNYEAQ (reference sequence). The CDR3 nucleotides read TGTGCTAGCAGCCCCCTACTGAACACTGAAGCTTTCTTT. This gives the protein CASSPLLNTEAFF.

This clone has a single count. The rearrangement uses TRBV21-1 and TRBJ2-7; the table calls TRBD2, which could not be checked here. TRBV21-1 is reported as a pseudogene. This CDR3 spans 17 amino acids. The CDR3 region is CASSLGRTSGVDYEQYF. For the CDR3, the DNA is TGTGCCAGCAGCCTCGGAAGGACTAGCGGGGTTGACTACGAGCAGTACTTC.

CDR3 nucleotide sequence: TGCGCCAGCAGCCCGTCCCGGGACAGGGCCGGGGCCAACGTCCTGACTTTC. It yields the protein CASSPSRDRAGANVLTF. The gene calls are TRBV5-1 and TRBJ2-6; 9 bases align to TRBD1. V shed 4 bases, J shed 4 bases, and the junction held 9 bases outside the gene matches. CDR1 is SGHRS and CDR2 is YFSETQ in the germline V gene. The CDR3 contains 17 residues.

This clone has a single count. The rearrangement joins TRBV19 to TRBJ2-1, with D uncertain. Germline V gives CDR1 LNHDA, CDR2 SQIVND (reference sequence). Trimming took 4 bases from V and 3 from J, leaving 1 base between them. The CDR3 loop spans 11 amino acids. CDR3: CASSNYNEQFF. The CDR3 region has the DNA TGTGCCAGTAGTAACTACAATGAGCAGTTCTTC.

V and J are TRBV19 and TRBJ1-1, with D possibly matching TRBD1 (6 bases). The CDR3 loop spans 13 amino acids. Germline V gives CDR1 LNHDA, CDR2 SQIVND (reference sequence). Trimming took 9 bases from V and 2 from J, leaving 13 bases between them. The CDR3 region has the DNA TGTGCCAGCCACAGGACAGCTAACACTGAAGCTTTCTTT. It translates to CASHRTANTEAFF.

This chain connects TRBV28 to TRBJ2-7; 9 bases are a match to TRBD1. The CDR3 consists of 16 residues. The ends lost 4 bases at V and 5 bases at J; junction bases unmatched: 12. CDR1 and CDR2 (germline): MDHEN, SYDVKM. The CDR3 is CASSSPPGQGINEQYF. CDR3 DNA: TGTGCCAGCAGTTCCCCCCCGGGACAGGGTATCAACGAGCAGTACTTC.

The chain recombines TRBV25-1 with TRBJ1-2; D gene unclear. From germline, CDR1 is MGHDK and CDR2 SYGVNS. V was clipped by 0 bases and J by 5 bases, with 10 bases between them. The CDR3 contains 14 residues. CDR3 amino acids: CASSEYTREYGYTF. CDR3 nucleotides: TGTGCCAGCAGTGAATATACGAGGGAGTATGGCTACACCTTC.

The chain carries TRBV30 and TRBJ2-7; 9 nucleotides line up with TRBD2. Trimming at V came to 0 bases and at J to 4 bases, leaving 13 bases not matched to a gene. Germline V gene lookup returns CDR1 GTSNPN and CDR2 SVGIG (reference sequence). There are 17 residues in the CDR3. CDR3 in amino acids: CAWSVLDRAGGRYEQYF. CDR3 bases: TGTGCCTGGAGTGTACTGGATCGAGCGGGAGGTCGGTACGAGCAGTACTTC.